This TCR beta chain comes out of a study of blood T cells in healthy people across ages. Combining a sample-barcoded 5' primer with a J-beta primer mix, a second PCR ran for roughly 6 to 12 cycles. One entry per CDR3 protein, called by TCRdb with MiXCR from the 5' RACE reads. The sample lists fewer than 900,000 distinct CDR3 sequences; more than 40% were seen once. Roughly 9.8 milliliters of peripheral blood were drawn from each donor. About this clonotype: Its antigen is not identified.

Study-wide results and limits: Roughly linear age-related decline in beta diversity appeared, significant by age 40.

The germline gives CDR1 DFQATT, CDR2 SNEGSKA (reference sequence). The ends were cut back, 3 bases at V and 4 bases at J, with 9 bases in the middle. This CDR3 spans 12 amino acids. The specimen was blood. The clonotype originates from a woman aged 55-70 years in good health. This chain joins TRBV20-1 and TRBJ1-2; D is undetermined. CDR3 region: CSASTEGYGYTF. The CDR3 region has the DNA TGCAGTGCTAGTACCGAAGGCTATGGCTACACCTTC.